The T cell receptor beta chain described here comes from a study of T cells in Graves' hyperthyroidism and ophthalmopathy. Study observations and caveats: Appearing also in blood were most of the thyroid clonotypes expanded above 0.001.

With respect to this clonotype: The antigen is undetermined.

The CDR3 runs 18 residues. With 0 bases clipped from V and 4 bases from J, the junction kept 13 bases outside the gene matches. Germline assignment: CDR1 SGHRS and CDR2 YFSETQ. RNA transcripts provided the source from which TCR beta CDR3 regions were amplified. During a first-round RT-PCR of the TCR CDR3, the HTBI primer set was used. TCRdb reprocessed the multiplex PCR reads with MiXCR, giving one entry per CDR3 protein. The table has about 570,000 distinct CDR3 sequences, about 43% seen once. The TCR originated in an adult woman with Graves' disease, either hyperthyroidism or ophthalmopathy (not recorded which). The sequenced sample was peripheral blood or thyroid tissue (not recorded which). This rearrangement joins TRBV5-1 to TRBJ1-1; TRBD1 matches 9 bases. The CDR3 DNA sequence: TGCGCCAGCAGCTTGGATCCTTTGGGGACAGGGCTGCGCACTGAAGCTTTCTTT. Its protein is CASSLDPLGTGLRTEAFF.